What follows is one T cell receptor (beta chain) and its context. This clone was seen a handful of times. There is no known antigen for this receptor. One base away there is no much larger clone; base qualities are not given. These data belong to a study of tumor-infiltrating T cells and Merkel cell polyomavirus (dated by TCRdb to between 2016 and 2019). About the investigation overall: The study examined CD8+ T cells specific for the Merkel cell polyomavirus KLL epitope in Merkel cell carcinoma patients. The majority of whole-tumor samples consisted of approximately 23-micron curls cut from formalin-fixed, paraffin-embedded tissue blocks. In approximately 15 samples, TRB sequencing was done on KLL-tetramer-sorted cells from blood or tumor-infiltrating lymphocytes, along with 12 matched whole-tumor samples. Patients received varied, non-standardized therapies including chemotherapy, radiation and immunotherapies. Across the study, one tumor sample was a frozen nodal tumor digest and one was a flash-frozen core biopsy of a metastasis. Patients came in at different disease stages and had a median follow-up of approximately 2.7 years, ranging from 1.1 to 6.0 years. What the study reported, not specific to this receptor: KLL-specific TRB repertoires proved diverse and largely private: among around 380 unique sequences, only one clonotype was public, and two patients shared that clonotype. A significant MCC-specific survival advantage (P = 0.0051) was associated with a greater number of unique KLL-specific clonotypes in tumors (roughly 5-110 vs 0-3). A higher fraction of KLL-specific T cells within tumors (roughly 1.9-18% versus 0-0.14%) was associated with significantly better MCC-specific survival. Only a single viral epitope was studied, so T cells against other Merkel cell polyomavirus epitopes were not captured. One limitation of the study is the small sample size (n = 12 patients).

The CDR3 holds 15 amino acids from the cysteine to the phenylalanine. Of all the DNA, just the CDR3 is kept, 45 bases in frame from base 1. Deletion took 3 bases off V and 7 bases off J, with a span of 15 bases between the germline ends. From a lookup of the germline V gene, CDR1 and CDR2 are MRHNA and SNTAGT. All patients' tumors stained robustly positive for Merkel cell polyomavirus Large T antigen by immunohistochemistry. Eleven to twelve Merkel cell carcinoma patients were included, each with robust KLL-tetramer+ populations (above 0.04% of CD8+ T cells) in blood and/or cultured TIL. All patients were Caucasian, with a median age of approximately 60 years and a range of roughly 50 to 77 years. Lymph node tumors were analyzed for patients with unknown primaries who presented with nodal disease, or when insufficient primary tissue was available. The library was generated by the immunoSEQ multiplex PCR assay. Genomic DNA extraction, TRB sequencing and normalization were carried out by Adaptive Biotechnologies (Seattle, WA). As for the original processing: Clonality was calculated as one minus the Shannon entropy of productive TRB sequences, normalized by log2 of unique productive sequences. KLL-specific clonotypes in tumors were identified by matching TCRbeta CDR3 amino acid sequences with those from each patient's tetramer-sorted sample. TCRdb took this table from immuneACCESS and kept in-frame rearrangements with V and J called. Such tables lack part of the clones; where checked against another copy, unresolved V genes explain under half of the gap, and the rest is unexplained. V and J calls and clone size are those listed in that table; D and trimming were worked out from the DNA. This sample has 26,000 or so clones in its table, and nearly 90% of those were observed once. Clones ranked in the top ten supply roughly 3% of the sample.

The TCR was taken from a man in his forties or fifties with Merkel cell carcinoma. The sequence is built from TRBV6-4 and TRBJ2-2; the D gene is possibly TRBD1, with 5 bases matching. The sequenced material came from lymph node tissue. The CDR3 amino acid sequence is: CASSELSGSGGELFF. The nucleotide sequence reads TGTGCCAGCAGTGAATTATCAGGGTCCGGCGGGGAGCTGTTTTTT.